Given below is one T cell receptor beta chain in context. The antigen is not known. This entry is derived from a study of blood T cells in healthy people across ages. Findings of the study overall: More naive CD4+ cells and higher diversity were found in long-lived than in aged donors. Per-million-T-cell TCR beta diversity fell roughly linearly with age.

A second PCR, run for about 6 to 11 cycles, used a sample-barcoded 5' primer plus a J-beta primer mix. The authors tagged each cDNA molecule using a template-switch adaptor with 12 random nucleotides. TCRdb passed the 5' RACE reads through MiXCR, listing each CDR3 protein once. The sample has more than 800,000 distinct CDR3 sequences, more than 40% seen once; the top ten hold under 20%. Per sample, at least 5 micrograms of total RNA were extracted. Between the trimmed V and J ends, which lost 5 bases and 2 bases, there was a span of 11 bases. CDR3 size: 13 residues. Germline CDR1 reads SGHRS; CDR2 reads YFSETQ.

The chain links TRBV5-1 to TRBJ2-7, with D perhaps TRBD1 (6 bases). This receptor was obtained from a woman aged 60-75 years in good health. The sample was blood. In DNA form, the CDR3 reads TGCGCCAGCAGTTCAGGGGTTACCTACGAGCAGTACTTC. Protein product: CASSSGVTYEQYF. Together with reference TRBV5-1 and TRBJ2-7, the CDR3 gives the full variable domain: KAGVTQTPRYLIKTRGQQVTLSCSPISGHRSVSWYQQTPGQGLQFLFEYFSETQRNKGNFPGRFSGRQFSNSRSEMNVSTLELGDSALYLCASSSGVTYEQYFGPGTRLTVT.